This is a list of T cell receptor beta chains from one sample in a study of Tregs in tolerant kidney transplant recipients. Produced via immunoSEQ multiplex PCR; TCRdb's table is partial and in-frame only. Among fewer than 80,000 clones, about 98% were seen once, and the ten largest hold approximately 0.52%. Here the sequenced sample was CD4+ T cells from blood, taken before the transplant. The receptors here all came from a human donor who received a combined kidney and bone marrow transplant. The CDR3 runs from the conserved cysteine through the conserved F or W. A D gene is named only where the DNA matches it firmly. The size of a clone is reported for some rows only, either as once, few or many, or as a class for expanded clones.

V	size	D	J	length	DNA	CDR3
TRBV5-1	NA	TRBD1	TRBJ2-1	14	TGCGCCAGCAGCGGCGGGACAGGCTACAATGAGCAGTTCTTC	CASSGGTGYNEQFF
TRBV7-2	NA	NA	TRBJ2-5	14	TGTGCCAGCAGTCAATCGTCGGGGAGGGAGACCCAGTACTTC	CASSQSSGRETQYF
TRBV30	NA	NA	TRBJ1-3	14	TGTGCCTGGAGTGTGAGGATCTCTGGAAACACCATATATTTT	CAWSVRISGNTIYF
TRBV5-1	NA	NA	TRBJ2-4	14	TGCGCCAGCAGCTTGCAGGGGGCCAAAAACATTCAGTACTTC	CASSLQGAKNIQYF
TRBV6-1	NA	TRBD2	TRBJ2-1	15	TGTGCCAGCACCCCACTAGCGGGAGGTGTGTATGAGCAGTTCTTC	CASTPLAGGVYEQFF
TRBV5-1	NA	NA	TRBJ2-3	15	TGCGCCAGCAGACCTTACGACAGGAACACAGATACGCAGTATTTT	CASRPYDRNTDTQYF
TRBV6-1	NA	NA	TRBJ1-1	14	TGTGCCAGCAGTGAATCCGGGGGAGGAACTGAAGCTTTCTTT	CASSESGGGTEAFF
TRBV18	once	NA	TRBJ1-6	16	TGTGCCAGCTCACCAAATCGGAGCTCCTATAATTCACCCCTCCACTTT	CASSPNRSSYNSPLHF
TRBV11-3	NA	TRBD2	TRBJ2-1	15	TGTGCCAGCAGCCCAGGACTAGCGGGAGCTATTGAGCAGTTCTTC	CASSPGLAGAIEQFF
TRBV11-3	NA	NA	TRBJ2-3	14	TGTGCCAGCAGCTTAGGCGGGAGCACAGATACGCAGTATTTT	CASSLGGSTDTQYF
TRBV27	NA	NA	TRBJ1-4	14	TGTGCCAGCAGTTTAAGGGGCTTGAGGGAAAAACTGTTTTTT	CASSLRGLREKLFF
TRBV21-1	once	NA	TRBJ1-3	15	TGTGCCAGCAGCAAGGCGCCGGGACAGGGAGACACCATATATTTT	CASSKAPGQGDTIYF
TRBV28	NA	NA	TRBJ2-7	16	TGTGCCAGCAGTTGGCAAGGAGCAGGGGCGTCGGCCGAGCAGTACTTC	CASSWQGAGASAEQYF
TRBV5-8	NA	TRBD2	TRBJ2-5	19	TGTGCCAGCAGCAGATTCGGACTAGCGGGGGCTCCCCAGGGGGAGACCCAGTACTTC	CASSRFGLAGAPQGETQYF
TRBV19	NA	NA	TRBJ1-4	15	TGTGCCAGTAGTAGTCGGGGACTCAATAAGGAAAAACTGTTTTTT	CASSSRGLNKEKLFF
TRBV7-2	NA	NA	TRBJ1-5	13	TGTGCCAGCAGCTTCAGGGCTGATCAGCCCCAGCATTTT	CASSFRADQPQHF
TRBV5-1	NA	TRBD1	TRBJ2-3	15	TGCGCCAGCAGCTTTAGGACAGGGGATGCAGATACGCAGTATTTT	CASSFRTGDADTQYF
TRBV7-2	NA	NA	TRBJ2-7	15	TGTGCCAGCAGCCCGGGGGGCGCGGGGAGCTACGAGCAGTACTTC	CASSPGGAGSYEQYF
TRBV2	once	NA	TRBJ1-2	14	TGTGCCAGCAGTTATTCTACCGGGACTCATGGCTACACCTTC	CASSYSTGTHGYTF
TRBV6-5	NA	TRBD1	TRBJ1-5	14	TGTGCCAGCAGTGGGACAGGGAGTGTTCAGCCCCAGCATTTT	CASSGTGSVQPQHF
TRBV27	NA	TRBD1	TRBJ1-1	16	TGTGCCAGCAGTTTAGGGACAGGGGGCAGGGGAACTGAAGCTTTCTTT	CASSLGTGGRGTEAFF
TRBV11-2	once	TRBD1	TRBJ1-2	15	TGTGCCAGCAGCTTCTCCGGACAGGGGTGGTTTGGCTACACCTTC	CASSFSGQGWFGYTF
TRBV7-9	NA	NA	TRBJ2-7	11	TGTGCCAGCAGCTATAACTACGAGCAGTACTTC	CASSYNYEQYF
TRBV18	once	NA	TRBJ2-2	15	TGTGCCAGCTCACTTTTAACAGCGAACACCGGGGAGCTGTTTTTT	CASSLLTANTGELFF
TRBV10-3	NA	TRBD1	TRBJ2-2	15	TGTGCCATCAGTGGGGGACAGGTCTTTGCTGGGGAGCTGTTTTTT	CAISGGQVFAGELFF
TRBV5-4	NA	TRBD2	TRBJ2-1	15	TGTGCCAGCAGCTTGGATAATAGCGGGAGGGGTGAGCAGTTCTTC	CASSLDNSGRGEQFF
TRBV19	NA	NA	TRBJ2-7	14	TGTGCCAGTAGTATTGGGAGTTCGGACTACGAGCAGTACTTC	CASSIGSSDYEQYF
TRBV18	NA	NA	TRBJ2-1	15	TGTGCCAGCTCACCAGAGATGTACTCTTACAATGAGCAGTTCTTC	CASSPEMYSYNEQFF
TRBV7-9	NA	NA	TRBJ1-3	14	TGTGCCAGCACCCCTACGCCGGGTCGAAACACCATATATTTT	CASTPTPGRNTIYF
TRBV15	NA	NA	TRBJ1-1	14	TGTGCCACCAGCCGTAGCGGGACTTACACTGAAGCTTTCTTT	CATSRSGTYTEAFF
TRBV11-3	NA	NA	TRBJ1-1	14	TGTGCCAGCAGCTCGGGGGGAAAGCGAACTGAAGCTTTCTTT	CASSSGGKRTEAFF